This note documents a single T cell receptor (beta chain) sequence. Its antigen remains unidentified. The record originates from a study of blood T cells in healthy people across ages. Drawing of peripheral blood yielded about 9.8 milliliters from each donor. Isolating PBMCs gave at least 6.5 million of these cells per sample. Whole-study findings and limits: From one million sequenced T cells, diversity estimates were lower bounds.

V shed 8 bases and J shed 8 bases, with 19 bases lying between them. The CDR3 has 14 residues. The germline CDR1 and CDR2 sequences are GTSNPN and SVGIG (reference sequence). Next came a second PCR, run for about 7 to 12 cycles, which used a sample-barcoded 5' primer along with a J-beta primer mix. A template-switch adaptor with 12 random nucleotides tagged each cDNA molecule. TCRdb processed the 5' RACE reads anew with MiXCR; each CDR3 protein has one entry. The sample lists some 880,000 distinct CDR3 sequences; about 37% were seen once. V gene TRBV30 combines with J gene TRBJ1-6, with a tentative D call TRBD1 (5 bases). The sequenced material came from blood. The receptor was isolated from a man aged 18-30 years in good health. CDR3 loop: CARRQSGDDSPLHF. CDR3 bases: TGTGCCAGAAGACAGAGTGGGGACGATTCACCCCTCCACTTT.